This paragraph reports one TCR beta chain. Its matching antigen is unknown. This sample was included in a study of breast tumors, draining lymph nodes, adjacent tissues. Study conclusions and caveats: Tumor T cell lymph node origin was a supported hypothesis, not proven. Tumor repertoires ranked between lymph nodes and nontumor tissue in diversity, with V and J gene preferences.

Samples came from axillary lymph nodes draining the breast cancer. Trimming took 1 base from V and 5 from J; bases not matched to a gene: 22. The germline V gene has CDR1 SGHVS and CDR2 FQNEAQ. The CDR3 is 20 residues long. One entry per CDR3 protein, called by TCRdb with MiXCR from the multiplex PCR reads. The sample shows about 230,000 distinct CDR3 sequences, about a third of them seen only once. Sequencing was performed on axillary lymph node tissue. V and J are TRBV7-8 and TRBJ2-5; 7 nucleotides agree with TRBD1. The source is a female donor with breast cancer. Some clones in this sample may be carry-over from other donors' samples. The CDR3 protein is CASSLGRMNRDSPLAETQYF. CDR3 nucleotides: TGTGCCAGCAGCTTAGGGCGAATGAACCGGGACAGCCCATTGGCGGAGACCCAGTACTTC. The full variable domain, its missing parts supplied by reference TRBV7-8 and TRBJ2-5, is GAGVSQSPRYKVAKRGQDVALRCDPISGHVSLFWYQQALGQGPEFLTYFQNEAQLDKSGLPSDRFFAERPEGSVSTLKIQRTQQEDSAVYLCASSLGRMNRDSPLAETQYFGPGTRLLVL.